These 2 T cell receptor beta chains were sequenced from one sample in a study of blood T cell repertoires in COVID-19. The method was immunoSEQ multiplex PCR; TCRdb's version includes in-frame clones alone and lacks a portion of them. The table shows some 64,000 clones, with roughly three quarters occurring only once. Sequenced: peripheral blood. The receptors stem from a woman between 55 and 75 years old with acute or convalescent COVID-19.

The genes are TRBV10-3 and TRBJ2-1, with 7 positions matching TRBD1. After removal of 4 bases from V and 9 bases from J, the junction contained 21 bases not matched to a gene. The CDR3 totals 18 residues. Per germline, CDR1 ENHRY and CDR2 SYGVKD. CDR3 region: CAISGPPQGPGGTGEQFF. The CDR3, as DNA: TGTGCCATCAGTGGACCCCCACAGGGGCCAGGCGGAACAGGTGAGCAGTTCTTC.

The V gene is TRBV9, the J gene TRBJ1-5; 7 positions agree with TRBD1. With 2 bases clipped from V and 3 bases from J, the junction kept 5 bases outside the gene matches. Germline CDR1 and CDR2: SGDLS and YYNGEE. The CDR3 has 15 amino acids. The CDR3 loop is CASSVTGQLNQPQHF. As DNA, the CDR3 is TGTGCCAGCAGCGTGACGGGACAGCTCAATCAGCCCCAGCATTTT.